This TCR beta chain appears in the sequencing data of a study of control samples from healthy donors and cancer patients. V was clipped by 2 bases and J by 0 bases, with 11 bases between them. Germline CDR1 and CDR2: LNHDA and SQIVND (reference sequence). The CDR3 sequence is 15 residues long. Assay: immunoSEQ multiplex PCR; the TCRdb copy retains only in-frame clones and omits some. The top ten hold about an eighth of the sample, which has 20,000 to 30,000 clones, under 95% seen once. What was sequenced was PBMCs. The receptor's source is a man aged 50-59 years with lung cancer. The chain links TRBV19 to TRBJ2-7; the D is unclear. The CDR3 region is CASSITDGFSYEQYF. The DNA of the CDR3 is TGTGCCAGTAGTATAACGGACGGGTTCTCCTACGAGCAGTACTTC.